This is a list of T cell receptor beta chains from one sample in a study of TIL therapy for anti-PD-1-resistant metastatic lung cancer. The table came from immunoSEQ multiplex PCR; TCRdb's copy has only in-frame clones and leaves some out. The repertoire includes tens of thousands of clones, about two thirds of them detected once, and 5.6% sits in the top ten. This specimen was tumor tissue, taken at baseline. Receptor source: a person between 25 and 80 years old with non-small cell lung cancer. Each CDR3 is given with its conserved first and last residue. Fields, in order: D gene, J gene, V gene, clone size, CDR3 DNA, CDR3 protein. The D gene is left open where the match is weak. For some rows the clone size is stated as once, few or many, or as a class when expanded; others skip it.

D gene: -
J gene: TRBJ2-3
V gene: TRBV30
clone size: -
CDR3 DNA: TGTGCCTGGAGTAGAGGGAGTCGCGCAGATACGCAGTATTTT
CDR3 protein: CAWSRGSRADTQYF

D gene: -
J gene: TRBJ2-7
V gene: TRBV21-1
clone size: -
CDR3 DNA: TGTGCCAGCACCATTAGCGGGAGGGCCGAGTACGAGCAGTACTTC
CDR3 protein: CASTISGRAEYEQYF

D gene: -
J gene: TRBJ1-2
V gene: TRBV19
clone size: -
CDR3 DNA: TGTGCCAGTAGTGACGGACTCTATGGCTACACCTTC
CDR3 protein: CASSDGLYGYTF

D gene: -
J gene: TRBJ1-5
V gene: TRBV7-9
clone size: -
CDR3 DNA: TGTGCCAGCAGCTTGTCCCCCAATACTCAGCCCCAGCATTTT
CDR3 protein: CASSLSPNTQPQHF

D gene: -
J gene: TRBJ1-3
V gene: TRBV11-2
clone size: -
CDR3 DNA: TGTGCCAGCAGCTTAGACCGGAAAAACACCATATATTTT
CDR3 protein: CASSLDRKNTIYF

D gene: -
J gene: TRBJ1-2
V gene: TRBV10-3
clone size: -
CDR3 DNA: TGTGCCATCAGTGAGTCTACAGCTCTCTATGGCTACACCTTC
CDR3 protein: CAISESTALYGYTF

D gene: -
J gene: TRBJ1-2
V gene: TRBV5-1
clone size: -
CDR3 DNA: TGCGCCAGCAGCTTGTCTACAGGGAACTATGGCTACACCTTC
CDR3 protein: CASSLSTGNYGYTF

D gene: TRBD2
J gene: TRBJ2-3
V gene: TRBV2
clone size: -
CDR3 DNA: TGTGCCAGCAGCTCTAGCGGGTTTAGCACAGATACGCAGTATTTT
CDR3 protein: CASSSSGFSTDTQYF

D gene: TRBD2
J gene: TRBJ2-3
V gene: TRBV19
clone size: -
CDR3 DNA: TGTGCCAGTAGTATTGTAGCGGGAGGAGCGGATACGCAGTATTTT
CDR3 protein: CASSIVAGGADTQYF

D gene: TRBD1
J gene: TRBJ2-7
V gene: TRBV13
clone size: -
CDR3 DNA: TGTGCCAGCAGCTCCCGGACAGGGGGCGCATGGGAGCAGTACTTC
CDR3 protein: CASSSRTGGAWEQYF

D gene: -
J gene: TRBJ2-7
V gene: TRBV27
clone size: -
CDR3 DNA: TGTGCCAGCAGTTTATCGACCAACTCCTACGAGCAGTACTTC
CDR3 protein: CASSLSTNSYEQYF

D gene: -
J gene: TRBJ2-3
V gene: TRBV5-1
clone size: -
CDR3 DNA: TGCGCCAGCAGCTTGGAACAGGGGGGGTTAGATACGCAGTATTTT
CDR3 protein: CASSLEQGGLDTQYF

D gene: -
J gene: TRBJ2-7
V gene: TRBV25-1
clone size: -
CDR3 DNA: TGTGCCAGCAGTGACGCAGGATCCTACGAGCAGTACTTC
CDR3 protein: CASSDAGSYEQYF

D gene: -
J gene: TRBJ2-3
V gene: TRBV5-1
clone size: once
CDR3 DNA: TGCGCCAGCAGCTTGGGACTGCTCACAGATACGCAGTATTTT
CDR3 protein: CASSLGLLTDTQYF

D gene: TRBD2
J gene: TRBJ2-5
V gene: TRBV7-8
clone size: -
CDR3 DNA: TGTGCCAGCAGGGGAGGGGACGAGGCCCAGTACTTC
CDR3 protein: CASRGGDEAQYF

D gene: TRBD2
J gene: TRBJ2-1
V gene: TRBV6-1
clone size: -
CDR3 DNA: TGTGCCAGCAGTGAACGGGACTACCCAAGCTCCTACAATGAGCAGTTCTTC
CDR3 protein: CASSERDYPSSYNEQFF

D gene: TRBD2
J gene: TRBJ2-5
V gene: TRBV10-3
clone size: -
CDR3 DNA: TGTGCCATCAGTGTTCGGGCCCAGCGGGGGTTCCAAGAGACCCAGTACTTC
CDR3 protein: CAISVRAQRGFQETQYF

D gene: TRBD1
J gene: TRBJ2-7
V gene: TRBV7-6
clone size: -
CDR3 DNA: TGTGCCAGCAGCTCAAGACCTACAGGGGTCTACGAGCAGTACTTC
CDR3 protein: CASSSRPTGVYEQYF

D gene: -
J gene: TRBJ2-4
V gene: TRBV7-3
clone size: -
CDR3 DNA: TGTGCCAGCAGCTTAAGTCCCGAACCCTCAAACATTCAGTACTTC
CDR3 protein: CASSLSPEPSNIQYF

D gene: -
J gene: TRBJ2-7
V gene: TRBV10-3
clone size: -
CDR3 DNA: TGTGCCACCTCCTGGGTGGCTAGCAAACGGGAGTTCTACGAGCAGTACTTC
CDR3 protein: CATSWVASKREFYEQYF

D gene: TRBD2
J gene: TRBJ2-3
V gene: TRBV5-6
clone size: -
CDR3 DNA: TGTGCCAGCAGCCCTTTGGGGAGGGGCACAGATACGCAGTATTTT
CDR3 protein: CASSPLGRGTDTQYF

D gene: -
J gene: TRBJ1-4
V gene: TRBV9
clone size: -
CDR3 DNA: TGTGCCAGCAGCTATGACGGGAATAATGAAAAACTGTTTTTT
CDR3 protein: CASSYDGNNEKLFF

D gene: TRBD1
J gene: TRBJ1-2
V gene: TRBV7-9
clone size: medium-sized
CDR3 DNA: TGTGCCAGCAGCCTACGGACAGGGATAAGTCACACCTTC
CDR3 protein: CASSLRTGISHTF

D gene: -
J gene: TRBJ2-3
V gene: TRBV2
clone size: once
CDR3 DNA: TGTGCCAGCAGACAGCTACACACAGATACGCAGTATTTT
CDR3 protein: CASRQLHTDTQYF

D gene: TRBD1
J gene: TRBJ2-7
V gene: TRBV11-2
clone size: -
CDR3 DNA: TGTGCCAGCAGCTTAGTCCGACAGGGCAACGAGCAGTACTTC
CDR3 protein: CASSLVRQGNEQYF

D gene: -
J gene: TRBJ2-7
V gene: TRBV30
clone size: -
CDR3 DNA: TGTGCCGTCCAATGGGGACCCTACGAGCAGTACTTC
CDR3 protein: CAVQWGPYEQYF

D gene: -
J gene: TRBJ1-1
V gene: TRBV30
clone size: -
CDR3 DNA: TGTGCCTGGAGTAGGAAGGAGGTGGGTCAAACTGAAGCTTTCTTT
CDR3 protein: CAWSRKEVGQTEAFF

D gene: -
J gene: TRBJ1-2
V gene: TRBV5-1
clone size: -
CDR3 DNA: TGCGCCAGCAGCTTGGGGGCTGGGGATGGCTACACCTTC
CDR3 protein: CASSLGAGDGYTF

D gene: TRBD1
J gene: TRBJ1-2
V gene: TRBV15
clone size: few
CDR3 DNA: TGTGCCACCAGCAGAGATGTCCCATTAACAGGGGGTGGCTACACCTTC
CDR3 protein: CATSRDVPLTGGGYTF